The clone carrying this TCR beta chain has a count of ten or more. Its antigen is as yet unknown. V lost 5 bases to trimming and J lost 4 bases, with 14 bases between them. Per germline, CDR1 SGHTA and CDR2 FQGNSA. The CDR3 totals 14 residues. TCRdb independently ran MiXCR on the reads; one entry per CDR3 protein. The sample yields roughly 200,000 distinct CDR3 sequences, more than 9% seen once. This specimen comes from a study of T cell repertoires in cytomegalovirus infection. About the study: An indication of both CMV infection and matching HLA type came from public TCR beta signatures.

Regarding the study as a whole: Predominance within the ex vivo response was attributable to HLA-C-restricted CMV-specific TCR beta clonotypes. Accumulated public TCR beta family frequency recognized individuals carrying CMV together with the relevant HLA.

The chain employs TRBV7-2 and TRBJ1-2; TRBD1 is a possible D gene (5 bases). The origin of this receptor is a human donor in good health (CMV status not recorded). Some clones in this sample may be carry-over from other donors' samples. Material for sequencing was PBMCs. This CDR3 is CASSRPGTTYGYTF. The CDR3 region has the DNA TGTGCCAGCAGCCGTCCTGGGACGACCTATGGCTACACCTTC.